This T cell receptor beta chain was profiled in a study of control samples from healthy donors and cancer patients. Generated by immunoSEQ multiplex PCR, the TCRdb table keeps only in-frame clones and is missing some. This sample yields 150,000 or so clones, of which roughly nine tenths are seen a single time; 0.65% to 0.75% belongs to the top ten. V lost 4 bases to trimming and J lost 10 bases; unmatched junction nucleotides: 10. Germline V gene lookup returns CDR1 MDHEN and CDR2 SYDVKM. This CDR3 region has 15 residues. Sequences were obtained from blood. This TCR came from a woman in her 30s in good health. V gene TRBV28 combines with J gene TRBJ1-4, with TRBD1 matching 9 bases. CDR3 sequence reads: CASSSTGQGTGKLFF. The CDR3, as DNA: TGTGCCAGCAGTTCAACCGGACAGGGGACGGGAAAACTGTTTTTT.